These 12 T cell receptor beta chains were sequenced from one sample in a study of blood T cell repertoires in COVID-19. Generated by immunoSEQ multiplex PCR, the TCRdb table keeps only in-frame clones and is missing some. The sample gives about 370,000 clones, about 89% of which show up once; around 0.94% is in the top ten. Sequenced sample: PBMCs or T cells enriched from blood (not recorded which). All receptors derive from a middle-aged woman who had been exposed to COVID-19.

The sample holds one count of this clone. The V gene is TRBV5-5, the J gene TRBJ1-2; 7 nucleotides match TRBD1. This CDR3 is built from 12 residues. The junction had 5 bases not matched to a gene; V was cut back by 4 bases and J by 8 bases. Germline V gives CDR1 SGHKS, CDR2 YYEKEE (reference sequence). The CDR3 region is CASSRQGKGYTF. The CDR3 coding sequence is TGTGCCAGCAGCCGACAGGGAAAGGGCTACACCTTC. Full variable domain (outside the CDR3, taken from reference TRBV5-5 and TRBJ1-2): DAGVTQSPTHLIKTRGQQVTLRCSPISGHKSVSWYQQVLGQGPQFIFQYYEKEERGRGNFPDRFSARQFPNYSSELNVNALLLGDSALYLCASSRQGKGYTFGSGTRLTVV.

This chain links TRBV6-5 with TRBJ1-6, with D perhaps matching TRBD1 (5 bases). This CDR3 contains 15 residues. Trimming shortened V by 6 bases and J by 3 bases, and 12 bases separated the two germline ends. Per the germline V gene, CDR1 is MNHEY and CDR2 is SVGAGI. For the CDR3, the DNA is TGTGCCAGCAGCGACGACAGCATCTATAATTCACCCCTCCACTTT. Translated, it gives CASSDDSIYNSPLHF.

This rearrangement joins TRBV5-1 to TRBJ2-1; TRBD2 agrees at 7 bases. Germline V gene sequence: CDR1 SGHRS, CDR2 YFSETQ. The junction had 13 bases not matched to a gene; V was cut back by 4 bases and J by 3 bases. CDR3 length: 17 residues. CDR3 sequence: CASSAWGSGRGYNEQFF. In nucleotides, the CDR3 is TGCGCCAGCAGCGCCTGGGGCTCAGGGAGGGGCTACAATGAGCAGTTCTTC. The full variable domain, completed using reference TRBV5-1 and TRBJ2-1, is KAGVTQTPRYLIKTRGQQVTLSCSPISGHRSVSWYQQTPGQGLQFLFEYFSETQRNKGNFPGRFSGRQFSNSRSEMNVSTLELGDSALYLCASSAWGSGRGYNEQFFGPGTRLTVL.

The chain uses TRBV7-8 and TRBJ2-5; weak D call: TRBD1 (5 bases). Trimming removed 4 bases from V and 3 bases from J, with 12 bases in between. Germline V gives CDR1 SGHVS, CDR2 FQNEAQ. The CDR3 is 14 residues long. CDR3 sequence: CASSSQGREETQYF. CDR3 bases: TGTGCCAGCAGCTCCCAGGGCAGGGAAGAGACCCAGTACTTC.

This clone showed up just once. The chain has TRBV5-1 and TRBJ2-1; 8 positions agree with TRBD1. This CDR3 has 16 residues. With V trimmed by 2 bases and J by 5 bases, 9 bases remained unmatched. CDR1 is SGHRS, CDR2 YFSETQ, per germline. The CDR3 spells CASSFTGTGPDNEQFF. As DNA, the CDR3 is TGCGCCAGCAGCTTTACCGGGACAGGCCCAGACAATGAGCAGTTCTTC.

The chain employs TRBV7-2 and TRBJ2-1; 15 bases line up with TRBD2. Germline V gene data show CDR1 as SGHTA and CDR2 as FQGNSA. Trimming took 1 base from V and 8 from J; bases not matched to a gene: 9. This CDR3 contains 18 residues. The CDR3 nucleotides read TGTGCCAGCAGCTTAGGGGTGGGACTAGCGGGAGGTCCCTATGAGCAGTTCTTC. As protein: CASSLGVGLAGGPYEQFF.

The chain has TRBV24-1 and TRBJ1-2; D not certain. This CDR3 comprises 14 residues. Germline-derived CDR1 and CDR2 are KGHDR and SFDVKD. Trimming pared 1 base from V and 7 bases from J, leaving 12 bases between. The CDR3 coding sequence is TGTGCCACCAGTGATTTCCCCGGTGTCGGTGGCTACACCTTC. It encodes CATSDFPGVGGYTF.

The DNA of the CDR3 is TGTGCCAGCAGCTTAGTAGCGGGGGGCAGCACAGATACGCAGTATTTT. This codes for CASSLVAGGSTDTQYF. The J gene is TRBJ2-3, the V gene TRBV11-3; TRBD2 matches 10 bases. This CDR3 contains 16 residues. From germline, CDR1 is SGHNT and CDR2 YENEEA. Trimming cost V 1 base and J 0 bases; bases outside gene matches: 1.

The rearrangement links TRBV7-9 to TRBJ2-5; the D gene is possibly TRBD2 (6 bases). V lost 4 bases and J lost 2, with 14 bases in between. The CDR3 is 15 amino acids. Germline assignment: CDR1 SEHNR and CDR2 FQNEAQ (reference sequence). CDR3 sequence (DNA): TGTGCCAGCAGCTCGGGCTTGGGACTGCAAGAGACCCAGTACTTC. This codes for CASSSGLGLQETQYF.

The rearrangement joins TRBV24-1 to TRBJ2-7, with 8 bases that match TRBD1. The CDR3 length is 13 residues. Germline-derived CDR1 and CDR2 are KGHDR and SFDVKD. Germline trimming cut 9 bases from V and 1 base from J; bases unmatched to any gene: 4. CDR3 amino acids: CATARQGSYEQYF. CDR3 bases: TGTGCCACCGCGAGACAGGGGTCCTACGAGCAGTACTTC.

The rearrangement joins TRBV10-3 to TRBJ1-1, with D maybe TRBD1 (6 bases). Germline V gene lookup returns CDR1 ENHRY and CDR2 SYGVKD. Trimming took 8 bases from V and 0 from J, leaving 13 bases between them. The CDR3 has 14 amino acids. As DNA, the CDR3 is TGTGCCATCGGGGGCCGGGGAGTGAACACTGAAGCTTTCTTT. Protein product: CAIGGRGVNTEAFF.

The genes are TRBV7-3 and TRBJ2-1, with 9 bases aligning to TRBD2. Trimming took 2 bases from V and 0 from J; bases not matched to a gene: 14. The CDR3 contains 20 residues. Germline loops: CDR1 SGHTA, CDR2 FQGTGA. The CDR3 loop is CASSLGTGLAGKSSYNEQFF. Written as DNA, the CDR3 is TGTGCCAGCAGCTTAGGTACGGGACTAGCCGGAAAGAGCTCCTACAATGAGCAGTTCTTC. Using reference TRBV7-3 and TRBJ2-1 for the parts outside the CDR3, the full variable domain is GAGVSQTPSNKVTEKGKYVELRCDPISGHTALYWYRQSLGQGPEFLIYFQGTGAADDSGLPNDRFFAVRPEGSVSTLKIQRTERGDSAVYLCASSLGTGLAGKSSYNEQFFGPGTRLTVL.